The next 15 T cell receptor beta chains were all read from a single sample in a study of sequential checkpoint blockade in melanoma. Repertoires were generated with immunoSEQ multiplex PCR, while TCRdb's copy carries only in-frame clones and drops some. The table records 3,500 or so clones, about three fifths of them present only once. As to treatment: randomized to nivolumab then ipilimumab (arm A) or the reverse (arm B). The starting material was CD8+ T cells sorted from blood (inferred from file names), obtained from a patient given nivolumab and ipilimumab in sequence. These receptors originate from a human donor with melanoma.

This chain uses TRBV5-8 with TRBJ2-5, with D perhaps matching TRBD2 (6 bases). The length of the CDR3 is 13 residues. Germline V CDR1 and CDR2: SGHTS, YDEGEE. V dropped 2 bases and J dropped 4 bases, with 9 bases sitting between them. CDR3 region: CASSLSAGETQYF. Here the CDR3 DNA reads TGTGCCAGCAGCTTATCAGCGGGAGAGACCCAGTACTTC.

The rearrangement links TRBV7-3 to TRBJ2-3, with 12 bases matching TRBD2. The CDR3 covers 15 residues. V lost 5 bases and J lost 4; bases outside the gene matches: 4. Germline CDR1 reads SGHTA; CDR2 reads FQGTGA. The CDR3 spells CASSLAGGQSDTQYF. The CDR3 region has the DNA TGTGCCAGCAGCCTAGCGGGGGGGCAATCAGATACGCAGTATTTT.

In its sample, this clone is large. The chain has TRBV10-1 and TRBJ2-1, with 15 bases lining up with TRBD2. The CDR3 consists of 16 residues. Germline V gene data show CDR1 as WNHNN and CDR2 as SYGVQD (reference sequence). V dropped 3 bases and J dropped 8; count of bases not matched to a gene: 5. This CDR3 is CASSEGTSGRSDEQFF. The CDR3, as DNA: TGCGCCAGCAGTGAAGGGACTAGCGGGAGGAGCGATGAGCAGTTCTTC.

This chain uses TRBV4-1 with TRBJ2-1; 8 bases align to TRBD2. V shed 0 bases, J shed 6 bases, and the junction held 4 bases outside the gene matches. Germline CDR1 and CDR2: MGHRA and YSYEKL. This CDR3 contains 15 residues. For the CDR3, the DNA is TGCGCCAGCAGCCAAGAGGGTGGGACTAGCAATGAGCAGTTCTTC. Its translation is CASSQEGGTSNEQFF.

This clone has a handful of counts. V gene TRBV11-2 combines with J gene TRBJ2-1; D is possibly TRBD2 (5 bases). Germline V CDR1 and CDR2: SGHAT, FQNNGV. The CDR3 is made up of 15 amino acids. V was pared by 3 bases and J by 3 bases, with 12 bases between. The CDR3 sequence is CASSFADYSYNEQFF. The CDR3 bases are TGTGCCAGCAGCTTCGCAGACTATAGCTACAATGAGCAGTTCTTC.

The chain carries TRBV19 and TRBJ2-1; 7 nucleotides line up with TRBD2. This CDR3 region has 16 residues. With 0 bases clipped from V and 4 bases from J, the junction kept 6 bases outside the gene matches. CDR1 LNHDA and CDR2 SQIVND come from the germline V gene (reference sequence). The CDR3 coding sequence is TGTGCCAGTAGTATAGATCTGACTAGCCTATACAATGAGCAGTTCTTC. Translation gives CASSIDLTSLYNEQFF.

The CDR3 DNA sequence: TGTGCCAGCAGCGTAGTAGGGGGAGACGAGCAGTACTTC. This encodes CASSVVGGDEQYF. The V gene is TRBV9, the J gene TRBJ2-7; a possible D gene is TRBD1 (6 bases). With 0 bases removed from V and 5 bases from J, the gap between germline ends came to 9 bases. The germline V gene has CDR1 SGDLS and CDR2 YYNGEE. The CDR3 loop spans 13 amino acids.

CDR3 amino acids: CASSLHSLTEAFF. CDR3 sequence (DNA): TGTGCCAGCAGCTTACACAGTCTCACTGAAGCTTTCTTT. This sequence joins TRBV7-9 and TRBJ1-1; no firm D call. CDR1 is SEHNR and CDR2 is FQNEAQ in the germline V gene (reference sequence). The V gene lost 2 bases and the J gene lost 4 bases, with 8 bases spanning the gap. The CDR3 consists of 13 residues.

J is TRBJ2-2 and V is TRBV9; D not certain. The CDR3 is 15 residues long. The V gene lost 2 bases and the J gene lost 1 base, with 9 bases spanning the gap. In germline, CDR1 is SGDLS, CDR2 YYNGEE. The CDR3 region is CASSVYSGNTGELFF. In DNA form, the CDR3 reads TGTGCCAGCAGCGTGTATTCGGGGAACACCGGGGAGCTGTTTTTT. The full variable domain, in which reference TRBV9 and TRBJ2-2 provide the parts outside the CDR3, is DSGVTQTPKHLITATGQRVTLRCSPRSGDLSVYWYQQSLDQGLQFLIQYYNGEERAKGNILERFSAQQFPDLHSELNLSSLELGDSALYFCASSVYSGNTGELFFGEGSRLTVL.

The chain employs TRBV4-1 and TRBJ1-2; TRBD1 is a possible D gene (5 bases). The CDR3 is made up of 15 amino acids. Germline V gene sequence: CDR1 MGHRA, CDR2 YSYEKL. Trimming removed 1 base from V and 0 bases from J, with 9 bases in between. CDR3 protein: CASSQVAGTNYGYTF. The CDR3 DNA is TGCGCCAGCAGCCAAGTTGCAGGGACTAACTATGGCTACACCTTC.

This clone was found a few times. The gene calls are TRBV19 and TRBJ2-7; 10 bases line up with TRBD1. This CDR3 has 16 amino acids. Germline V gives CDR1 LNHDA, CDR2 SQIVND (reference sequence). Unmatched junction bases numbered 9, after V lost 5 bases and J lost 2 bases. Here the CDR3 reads CASSGSWGQGTYEQYF. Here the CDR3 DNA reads TGTGCCAGTAGTGGCTCATGGGGACAGGGGACCTACGAGCAGTACTTC.

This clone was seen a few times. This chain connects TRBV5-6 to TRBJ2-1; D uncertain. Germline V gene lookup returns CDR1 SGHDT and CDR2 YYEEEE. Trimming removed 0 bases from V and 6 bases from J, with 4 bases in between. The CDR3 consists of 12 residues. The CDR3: CASSLDSNEQFF. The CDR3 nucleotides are TGTGCCAGCAGCTTGGACAGCAATGAGCAGTTCTTC.

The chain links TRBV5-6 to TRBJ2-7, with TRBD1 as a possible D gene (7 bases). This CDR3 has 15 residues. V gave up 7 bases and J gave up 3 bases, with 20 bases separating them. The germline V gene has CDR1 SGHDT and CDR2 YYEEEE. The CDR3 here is CASRGGGTEVYEQYF. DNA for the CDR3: TGTGCCAGCCGAGGAGGGGGGACAGAAGTCTACGAGCAGTACTTC.

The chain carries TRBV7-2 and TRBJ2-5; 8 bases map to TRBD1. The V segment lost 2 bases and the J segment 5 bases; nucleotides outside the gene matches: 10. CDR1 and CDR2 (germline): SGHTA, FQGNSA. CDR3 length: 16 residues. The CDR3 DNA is TGTGCCAGCAGCTTATATCGGCAGGGGGCGCTCGAGACCCAGTACTTC. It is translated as CASSLYRQGALETQYF.

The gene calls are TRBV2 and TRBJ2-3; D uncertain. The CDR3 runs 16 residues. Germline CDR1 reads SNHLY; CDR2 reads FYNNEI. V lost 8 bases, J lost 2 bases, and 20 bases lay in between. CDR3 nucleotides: TGTGCCAGCGGAGCTCCTACGTCCAATCCCACAGATACGCAGTATTTT. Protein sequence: CASGAPTSNPTDTQYF.